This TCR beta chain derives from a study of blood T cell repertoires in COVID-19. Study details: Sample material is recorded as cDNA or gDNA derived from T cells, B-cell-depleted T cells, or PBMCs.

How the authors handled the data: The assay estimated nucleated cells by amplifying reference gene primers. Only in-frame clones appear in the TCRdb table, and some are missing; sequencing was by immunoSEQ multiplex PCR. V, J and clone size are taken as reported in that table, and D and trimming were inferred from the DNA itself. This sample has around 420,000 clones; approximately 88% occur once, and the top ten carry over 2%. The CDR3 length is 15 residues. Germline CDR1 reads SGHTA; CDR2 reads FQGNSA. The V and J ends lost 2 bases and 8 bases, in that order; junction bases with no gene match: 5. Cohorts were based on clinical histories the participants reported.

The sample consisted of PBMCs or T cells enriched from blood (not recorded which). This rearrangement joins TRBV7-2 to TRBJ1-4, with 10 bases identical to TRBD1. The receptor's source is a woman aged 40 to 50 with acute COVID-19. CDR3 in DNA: TGTGCCAGCAGCTTATGGGGACAGGGGTACGAAAAACTGTTTTTT. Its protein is CASSLWGQGYEKLFF.